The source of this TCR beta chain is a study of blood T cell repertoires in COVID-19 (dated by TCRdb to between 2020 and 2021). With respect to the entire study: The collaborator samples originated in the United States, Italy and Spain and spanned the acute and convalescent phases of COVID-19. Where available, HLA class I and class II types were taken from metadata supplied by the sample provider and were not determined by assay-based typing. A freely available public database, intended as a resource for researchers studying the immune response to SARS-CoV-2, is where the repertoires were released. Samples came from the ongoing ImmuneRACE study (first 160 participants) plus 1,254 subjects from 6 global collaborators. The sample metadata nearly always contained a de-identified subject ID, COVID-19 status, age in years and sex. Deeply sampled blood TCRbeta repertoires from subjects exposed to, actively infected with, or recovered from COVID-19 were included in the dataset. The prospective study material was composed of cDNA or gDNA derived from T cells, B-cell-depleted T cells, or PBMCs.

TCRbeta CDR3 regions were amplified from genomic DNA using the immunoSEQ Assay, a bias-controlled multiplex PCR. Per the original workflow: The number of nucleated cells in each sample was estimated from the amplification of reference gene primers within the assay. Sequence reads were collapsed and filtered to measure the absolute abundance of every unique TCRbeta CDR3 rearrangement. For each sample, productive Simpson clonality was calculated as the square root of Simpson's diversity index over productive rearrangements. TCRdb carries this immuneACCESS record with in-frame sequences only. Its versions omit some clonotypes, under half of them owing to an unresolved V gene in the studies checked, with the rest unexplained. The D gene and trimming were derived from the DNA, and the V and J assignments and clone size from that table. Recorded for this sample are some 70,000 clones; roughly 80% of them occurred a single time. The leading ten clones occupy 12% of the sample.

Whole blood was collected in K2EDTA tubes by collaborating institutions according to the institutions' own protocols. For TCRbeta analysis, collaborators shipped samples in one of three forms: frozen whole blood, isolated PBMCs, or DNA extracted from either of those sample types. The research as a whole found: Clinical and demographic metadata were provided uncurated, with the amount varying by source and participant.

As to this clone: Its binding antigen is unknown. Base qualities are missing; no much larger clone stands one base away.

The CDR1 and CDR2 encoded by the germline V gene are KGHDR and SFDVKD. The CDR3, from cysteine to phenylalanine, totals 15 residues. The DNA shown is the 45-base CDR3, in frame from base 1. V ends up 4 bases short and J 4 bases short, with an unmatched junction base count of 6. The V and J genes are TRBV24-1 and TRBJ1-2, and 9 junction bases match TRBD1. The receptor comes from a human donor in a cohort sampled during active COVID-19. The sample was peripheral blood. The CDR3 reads CATSDPGTGTYGYTF. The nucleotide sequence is TGTGCCACCAGTGACCCGGGGACAGGGACCTATGGCTACACCTTC.